This T cell receptor beta chain emerged from a study of cytomegalovirus exposure and HLA in healthy donors. Per germline, CDR1 MGHRA and CDR2 YSYEKL. This CDR3 has 14 amino acids. The germline V and J ends were trimmed by 10 bases and 0 bases, with 15 bases remaining between them. The PCR ran on 60 Vbeta and 13 Jbeta primers. Data came from immunoSEQ multiplex PCR; TCRdb stores just in-frame clones and leaves some out. Counted here are 120,000 or so clones, roughly 80% occurring once; the ten biggest clones make up 1.8%. The sequence was obtained from a young man in good health and CMV-seronegative. Sequencing was done on a sample of PBMCs. The chain employs TRBV4-1 and TRBJ1-1; D gene ambiguous. The CDR3 sequence: CATSSPSLNTEAFF. Written as DNA, the CDR3 is TGCGCCACAAGCTCACCTTCCCTGAACACTGAAGCTTTCTTT.